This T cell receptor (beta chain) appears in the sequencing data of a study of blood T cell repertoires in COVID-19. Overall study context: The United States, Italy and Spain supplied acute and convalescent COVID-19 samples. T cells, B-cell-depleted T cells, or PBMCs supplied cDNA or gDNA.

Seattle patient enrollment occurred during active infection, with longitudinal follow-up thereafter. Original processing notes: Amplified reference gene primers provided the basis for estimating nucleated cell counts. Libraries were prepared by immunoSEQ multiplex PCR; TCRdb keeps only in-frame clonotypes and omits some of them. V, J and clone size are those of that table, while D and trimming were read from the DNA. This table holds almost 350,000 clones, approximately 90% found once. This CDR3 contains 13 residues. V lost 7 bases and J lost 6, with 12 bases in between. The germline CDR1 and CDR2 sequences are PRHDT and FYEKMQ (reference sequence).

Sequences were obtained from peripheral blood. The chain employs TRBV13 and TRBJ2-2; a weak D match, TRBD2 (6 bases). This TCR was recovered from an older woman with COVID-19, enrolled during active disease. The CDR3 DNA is TGTGCCAGCAACCCAGGGACTCCCGGGGAGCTGTTTTTT. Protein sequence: CASNPGTPGELFF. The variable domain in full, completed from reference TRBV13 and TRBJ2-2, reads AAGVIQSPRHLIKEKRETATLKCYPIPRHDTVYWYQQGPGQDPQFLISFYEKMQSDKGSIPDRFSAQQFSDYHSELNMSSLELGDSALYFCASNPGTPGELFFGEGSRLTVL.